These 8 T cell receptor beta chains were sequenced from one sample in a study of blood T cell repertoires in COVID-19. Profiled with immunoSEQ multiplex PCR; TCRdb holds only in-frame clones, not every one. Seen here are some 400,000 clones, around 87% observed once, and the top ten hold about 9.4%. Input material: peripheral blood. The receptors were sampled from a woman in her twenties or thirties with COVID-19, enrolled during active disease.

This chain links TRBV11-2 with TRBJ2-5; D uncertain. The V gene's germline CDR1 is SGHAT and CDR2 FQNNGV. V gave up 4 bases and J gave up 2 bases, with 14 bases separating them. There are 15 residues in the CDR3. CDR3 loop: CASSSFMGRQETQYF. Written as DNA, the CDR3 is TGTGCCAGCAGCTCATTTATGGGCAGACAAGAGACCCAGTACTTC. Full variable domain (missing parts from reference TRBV11-2 and TRBJ2-5): EAGVAQSPRYKIIEKRQSVAFWCNPISGHATLYWYQQILGQGPKLLIQFQNNGVVDDSQLPKDRFSAERLKGVDSTLKIQPAKLEDSAVYLCASSSFMGRQETQYFGPGTRLLVL.

V and J are TRBV28 and TRBJ2-7; no definite D call. Trimming took off 4 bases at V and 10 bases at J, with 11 bases between the two ends. The CDR3 is made up of 11 amino acids. The V gene's germline CDR1 is MDHEN and CDR2 SYDVKM. Here the CDR3 reads CASSSPRLQYF. The CDR3, as DNA: TGTGCCAGCAGTTCCCCCCGTTTACAGTACTTC.

The V call is TRBV24-1, the J call TRBJ2-5, with a weak D call TRBD1 (6 bases). This CDR3 is 15 amino acids long. V was cut by 0 bases and J by 5 bases, with 12 bases left in between. Germline V lookup: CDR1 KGHDR, CDR2 SFDVKD. CDR3 sequence: CATSDLLGAKETQYF. The CDR3 nucleotides read TGTGCCACCAGTGATTTGTTGGGGGCGAAGGAGACCCAGTACTTC.

The chain joins TRBV30 to TRBJ2-5; 9 bases line up with TRBD2. The germline CDR1 and CDR2 sequences are GTSNPN and SVGIG (reference sequence). CDR3 length: 16 amino acids. V was clipped by 1 base and J by 4 bases; unmatched bases: 10. In DNA form, the CDR3 reads TGTGCCTGGAGTGCAAGCCGGACTAGCGTACGAGAGACCCAGTACTTC. Residues: CAWSASRTSVRETQYF. Combining the CDR3 with reference TRBV30 and TRBJ2-5 gives the whole variable domain SQTIHQWPATLVQPVGSPLSLECTVEGTSNPNLYWYRQAAGRGLQLLFYSVGIGQISSEVPQNLSASRPQDRQFILSSKKLLLSDSGFYLCAWSASRTSVRETQYFGPGTRLLVL.

The V and J genes are TRBV2 and TRBJ2-3; 8 bases align to TRBD2. Germline V CDR1 and CDR2: SNHLY, FYNNEI. The CDR3 contains 17 residues. V trimming: 6 bases; J trimming: 0 bases; junction bases outside the gene matches: 11. CDR3 residues: CASRAGVGRSSTDTQYF. For the CDR3, the DNA is TGTGCCAGCAGAGCGGGAGTGGGTAGAAGTAGCACAGATACGCAGTATTTT.

This sequence joins TRBV18 and TRBJ1-2, with 7 nucleotides matching TRBD1. Germline lookup yields CDR1 KGHSH and CDR2 LQKENI. The trim removed 4 bases at V and 4 bases at J, leaving 6 bases unmatched. The CDR3 totals 14 residues. CDR3 protein: CASSQDRMAYGYTF. DNA for the CDR3: TGTGCCAGCTCACAGGACAGGATGGCCTATGGCTACACCTTC.

This clone occurred a few times. The chain employs TRBV5-4 and TRBJ2-7; 9 nucleotides align to TRBD1. The CDR3 spans 13 residues. Trimming took 4 bases from V and 5 from J; bases not matched to a gene: 4. CDR1 is SGHNT, CDR2 YYREEE, per germline (reference sequence). CDR3 DNA sequence: TGTGCCAGCAGCGCCCGGGACAGGGACGAGCAGTACTTC. Protein: CASSARDRDEQYF.

The gene calls are TRBV3-1 (or the pseudogene TRBV3-2) and TRBJ2-7, with D unresolved. Germline lookup yields CDR1 LGHDT and CDR2 YNNKEL (reference sequence). Trimming stripped 1 base from V and 0 bases from J, with 19 bases between. The CDR3 has 18 amino acids. The CDR3 is CASSQAWIAAMFSYEQYF. The CDR3 DNA sequence: TGTGCCAGCAGCCAAGCGTGGATAGCCGCCATGTTCTCCTACGAGCAGTACTTC.